In its sample, the clone carrying this T cell receptor beta chain was seen a few times. Its target is unknown. After 5'RACE with constant-segment primers, TCR alpha and TCR beta cDNA libraries carrying sample barcodes and UMIs were obtained. TCRdb redid the calling of the 5' RACE reads with MiXCR, one entry per CDR3 protein. The sample records about 250,000 distinct CDR3 sequences, 15% to 19% being singletons. This sample was included in a study of T-cell memory formation after mild COVID-19. Study observations and caveats: The study found balanced CD4/CD8 in clones contracting day 15 to 85 and a CD4+ lean in later expanders. Researchers report contracting CD4+ clones mostly in CM and EM, with CD8+ clones in EMRA.

The germline V gene encodes CDR1 SGHTA and CDR2 FQGNSA. V was clipped by 0 bases and J by 10 bases; unmatched bases: 6. The CDR3 sequence is 15 residues long. The TCR comes from an adult woman who had mild COVID-19 (a few samples of this study predate the infection). Cell type and time point are not known. The sample consisted of PBMCs or a T cell subset sorted from them (not recorded which). The genes are TRBV7-2 and TRBJ2-1, with 10 bases aligning to TRBD2. Here the CDR3 DNA reads TGTGCCAGCAGCTTAGCTTGGACTAGCGGCGAGGAGCAGTTCTTC. Amino acid sequence: CASSLAWTSGEEQFF. Combining the CDR3 with reference TRBV7-2 and TRBJ2-1 gives the whole variable domain GAGVSQSPSNKVTEKGKDVELRCDPISGHTALYWYRQSLGQGLEFLIYFQGNSAPDKSGLPSDRFSAERTGGSVSTLTIQRTQQEDSAVYLCASSLAWTSGEEQFFGPGTRLTVL.